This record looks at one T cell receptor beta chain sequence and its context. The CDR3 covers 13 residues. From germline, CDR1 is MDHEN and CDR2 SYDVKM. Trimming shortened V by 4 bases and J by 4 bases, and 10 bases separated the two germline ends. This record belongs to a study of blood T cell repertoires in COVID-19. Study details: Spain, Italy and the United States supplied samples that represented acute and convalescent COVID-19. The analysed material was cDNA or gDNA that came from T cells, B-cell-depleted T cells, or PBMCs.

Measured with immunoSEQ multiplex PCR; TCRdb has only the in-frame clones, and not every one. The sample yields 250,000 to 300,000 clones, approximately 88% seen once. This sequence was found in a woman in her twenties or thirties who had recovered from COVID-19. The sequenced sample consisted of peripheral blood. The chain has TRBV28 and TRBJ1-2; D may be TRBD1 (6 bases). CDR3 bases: TGTGCCAGCAGTTCCACGGACAGCTATGGCTACACCTTC. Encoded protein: CASSSTDSYGYTF.